The rows below give T cell receptor beta chains drawn from one sample of a study of blood T cell repertoires in COVID-19. Repertoires were generated with immunoSEQ multiplex PCR, while TCRdb's copy carries only in-frame clones and drops some. Among 150,000 or so clones listed, 80% to 95% were seen once. Sequencing used peripheral blood. These receptors came from a man aged 25 to 40 with COVID-19, enrolled during active disease. Each CDR3 is given with its conserved first and last residue. The D gene is left open where the match is weak. Rows give clone size only sometimes, using once, few, many, or a class for an expanded clone.

v_call	clone_size	d_call	j_call	cdr3_nt	cdr3_aa
TRBV5-1	once	TRBD1	TRBJ2-3	TGCGCCAGCAGCTATGGACAGGACACAGATACGCAGTATTTT	CASSYGQDTDTQYF
TRBV19	-	-	TRBJ1-3	TGTGCCAGTAGTATCTGGACAGACTCTGGAAACACCATATATTTT	CASSIWTDSGNTIYF
TRBV24-1	-	TRBD1	TRBJ2-5	TGTGCCACCAGTGATTTACGAGGGGACAGAGAGACCCAGTACTTC	CATSDLRGDRETQYF
TRBV5-6	-	-	TRBJ1-5	TGTGCCAGCAGCTTCGGTCCTTCTTTCAATCAGCCCCAGCATTTT	CASSFGPSFNQPQHF
TRBV7-9	-	TRBD2	TRBJ2-2	TGTGCCAGCAGCCCAGCGACGGCGGGAGTTAGGACCGGGGAGCTGTTTTTT	CASSPATAGVRTGELFF
TRBV3-1/TRBV3-2	once	-	TRBJ1-1	TGTGCCAGCAGCCAAGCCTCCGACCAGGTAAACACTGAAGCTTTCTTT	CASSQASDQVNTEAFF
TRBV5-1	-	-	TRBJ1-1	TGCGCCAGCAGCTCGGACACTGAAGCTTTCTTT	CASSSDTEAFF
TRBV19	-	-	TRBJ2-3	TGTGCCAGTAGTGCGGGGCCCCACACAGATACGCAGTATTTT	CASSAGPHTDTQYF
TRBV11-2	-	-	TRBJ2-2	TGTGCCAGCAGCCCCGCGGTGAACACCGGGGAGCTGTTTTTT	CASSPAVNTGELFF
TRBV18	-	-	TRBJ2-5	TGTGCCAGCTCACCGGACAGACAAGAGACCCAGTACTTC	CASSPDRQETQYF
TRBV9	-	-	TRBJ1-3	TGTGCCAGCAGCCCCGGCGGTCGAAACACCATATATTTT	CASSPGGRNTIYF
TRBV2	-	-	TRBJ1-4	TGTGCCAGCAGTGAACAGATATCAACTAATGAAAAACTGTTTTTT	CASSEQISTNEKLFF
TRBV2	-	-	TRBJ2-7	TGTGCCAGCACCGCAGTCGGGGACGAGCAGTACTTC	CASTAVGDEQYF
TRBV11-2	once	-	TRBJ1-3	TGTGCCAGCAGCCTGGGGCGGGGGTTATATGGAAACACCATATATTTT	CASSLGRGLYGNTIYF
TRBV7-3	-	TRBD2	TRBJ2-3	TGTGCCAGCAGCCGGATGGCGGGGGGGCTGACAGATACGCAGTATTTT	CASSRMAGGLTDTQYF
TRBV28	-	TRBD2	TRBJ2-7	TGTGCCAGCAGTTTACCCAGCGGGAGCCACGAGCAGTACTTC	CASSLPSGSHEQYF
TRBV19	-	TRBD1	TRBJ1-1	TGTGCCAGAAATTCGACAGGGTGGACTCGTAGGAACACTGAAGCTTTCTTT	CARNSTGWTRRNTEAFF
TRBV13	-	TRBD1	TRBJ1-1	TGTGCCAGCAGCCAAATAAGACAGGGGTACACTGAAGCTTTCTTT	CASSQIRQGYTEAFF
TRBV28	-	-	TRBJ1-2	TGTGCCAGCAGTTGGCCTACAGCCCCCAACTATGGCTACACCTTC	CASSWPTAPNYGYTF
TRBV28	-	-	TRBJ1-2	TGTGCCAGCAGTTTATCGGGGAACTATGGCTACACCTTC	CASSLSGNYGYTF
TRBV30	-	-	TRBJ1-1	TGTGCCTGGAGGGCGGGGGGGGCAGAGACTGAAGCTTTCTTT	CAWRAGGAETEAFF
TRBV27	-	-	TRBJ1-5	TGTGCCAGCAGTCCCTATTTAGATAATCAGCCCCAGCATTTT	CASSPYLDNQPQHF
TRBV7-2	-	TRBD1	TRBJ1-4	TGTGCCAGCAGCATAAACAGGGGGACGGATGAAAAACTGTTTTTT	CASSINRGTDEKLFF
TRBV5-4	-	-	TRBJ1-1	TGTGCCAGCAGCTTCTTCGAACAGCAGAACACTGAAGCTTTCTTT	CASSFFEQQNTEAFF
TRBV7-9	-	TRBD1	TRBJ2-3	TGTGCCAGCAGTTGGGGACAGCTCAGGGCAGATACGCAGTATTTT	CASSWGQLRADTQYF
TRBV27	-	-	TRBJ2-1	TGTGCCAGCAGTTTGAGGGGGAGCTCCTACAATGAGCAGTTCTTC	CASSLRGSSYNEQFF
TRBV28	-	TRBD1	TRBJ1-1	TGTGCCAGCAGGGCAGGGGGTTGGACTGAAGCTTTCTTT	CASRAGGWTEAFF
TRBV29-1	-	-	TRBJ1-2	TGCAGCGGTCTCGAAAGGGGTAATGGCTACACCTTC	CSGLERGNGYTF
TRBV27	-	TRBD2	TRBJ2-7	TGTGCCAGCAGACCCGCTACTAGCGGGGGATCCTACGAGCAGTACTTC	CASRPATSGGSYEQYF
TRBV25-1	once	TRBD1	TRBJ1-2	TGTGCCAGCATGCCGGGACAGGGGGCTTCTGGCTACACCTTC	CASMPGQGASGYTF
TRBV5-4	-	TRBD1	TRBJ2-7	TGTGCCAGCAGCTCCCCGGACAGGGTGGGAGAGCAGTACTTC	CASSSPDRVGEQYF
TRBV6-6	-	TRBD1	TRBJ1-5	TGTGCCAGCAGTCTCGGACAGGGAGATCAGCCCCAGCATTTT	CASSLGQGDQPQHF
TRBV6-1	-	-	TRBJ2-7	TGTGCCAGCAGTGAACAGGGGGGCTACGAGCAGTACTTC	CASSEQGGYEQYF
TRBV25-1	-	-	TRBJ2-5	TGTGCCAGCAGTGGACAGGTCCCCGAGACCCAGTACTTC	CASSGQVPETQYF
TRBV6-2/TRBV6-3	-	-	TRBJ2-7	TGTGCCAGCAGCCGAGGTGAGCAGTACTTC	CASSRGEQYF
TRBV5-1	-	-	TRBJ2-2	TGCGCCAGCAGCCCCGGGTTATATGGGAACACCGGGGAGCTGTTTTTT	CASSPGLYGNTGELFF
TRBV6-1	-	-	TRBJ2-2	TGTGCCAGCAGTGCCCCAAGCCAGGGAAACACCGGGGAGCTGTTTTTT	CASSAPSQGNTGELFF
TRBV28	once	-	TRBJ2-6	TGTGCCAGCAGTTCGTACAGCTCTGGGGCCAACGTCCTGACTTTC	CASSSYSSGANVLTF
TRBV4-3	few	TRBD1	TRBJ1-2	TGCGCCAGCAGCCAAGCCGGGCGGGCAGGGGGCGACTATGGCTACACCTTC	CASSQAGRAGGDYGYTF
TRBV11-3	-	-	TRBJ2-2	TGTGCCAGCAGCGTCAATAGCGGGGAGCTGTTTTTT	CASSVNSGELFF
TRBV15	-	-	TRBJ1-4	TGTGCCACCAGCCTCTCAGCGGGGACAACTAATGAAAAACTGTTTTTT	CATSLSAGTTNEKLFF
TRBV5-1	once	-	TRBJ2-1	TGCGCCAGCAGCTTGGCAATCAATGCGGGGACTTCCTACAATGAGCAGTTCTTC	CASSLAINAGTSYNEQFF
TRBV28	-	-	TRBJ2-1	TGTGCCAGCAGAACTACCGGGACTTACGTCGACAATGAGCAGTTCTTC	CASRTTGTYVDNEQFF
TRBV27	-	-	TRBJ1-1	TGTGCCAGCAGTTTATCTGGGGGGTTGAACACTGAAGCTTTCTTT	CASSLSGGLNTEAFF
TRBV29-1	-	TRBD2	TRBJ2-2	TGCAGCGCCGGTGCGGGGGGGAGAGGCACCGGGGAGCTGTTTTTT	CSAGAGGRGTGELFF
TRBV19	few	-	TRBJ1-5	TGTGCCACCCAGGGGTCGAATAGCAATCAGCCCCAGCATTTT	CATQGSNSNQPQHF
TRBV4-3	-	TRBD2	TRBJ2-1	TGCGCCAGCAGCCACGGAGGGACTAGCGGGAGGAATGAGCAGTTCTTC	CASSHGGTSGRNEQFF
TRBV28	-	-	TRBJ1-6	TGTGCCAGCACCGGGGGGACGGAGAATTCACCCCTCCACTTT	CASTGGTENSPLHF
TRBV5-1	-	TRBD1	TRBJ2-5	TGCGCCAGCAGCTTCGGGTCAGGGACAGGGATGGGAGAGACCCAGTACTTC	CASSFGSGTGMGETQYF
TRBV5-1	-	-	TRBJ2-1	TGCGCCAGCAGCTACAGGGATACGTCCTACAATGAGCAGTTCTTC	CASSYRDTSYNEQFF
TRBV4-3	-	-	TRBJ2-1	TGCGCCAGCAGCCCGGACACCGACCAACTACTCTACAATGAGCAGTTCTTC	CASSPDTDQLLYNEQFF
TRBV15	once	TRBD1	TRBJ2-1	TGTGCCACCAGCAGGGACAGGGCATCCTACAATGAGCAGTTCTTC	CATSRDRASYNEQFF
TRBV29-1	-	TRBD1	TRBJ2-7	TGCAGCGTTGCTGGGACAGGGTCCTACGAGCAGTACTTC	CSVAGTGSYEQYF
TRBV11-2	-	-	TRBJ2-5	TGTGCCAGCAGCTTATTTGCCAGGCTGCAAGAGACCCAGTACTTC	CASSLFARLQETQYF
TRBV27	-	TRBD1	TRBJ2-7	TGTGCCAGCAGTTTAGTCCAGGGGGAAATACGCGAGCAGTACTTC	CASSLVQGEIREQYF
TRBV29-1	-	TRBD1	TRBJ1-2	TGCAGCGTCCGAATATTCACAGGGGCGCGTCACTATGGCTACACCTTC	CSVRIFTGARHYGYTF
TRBV12-3/TRBV12-4	few	-	TRBJ2-5	TGTGCCAGCAGTTTAAAGCTGCAGACCCAGTACTTC	CASSLKLQTQYF
TRBV6-2/TRBV6-3	-	TRBD2	TRBJ2-7	TGTGCCAGCAGCCGGCGACCGGGACTAGCGGCTTACGAGCAGTACTTC	CASSRRPGLAAYEQYF
TRBV6-6	-	-	TRBJ2-3	TGTGCCAGCAGTCAGGGGCCCGGCACAGATACGCAGTATTTT	CASSQGPGTDTQYF
TRBV28	-	TRBD2	TRBJ2-1	TGTGCCAGCAGTTTCCCGGAGCGGGACGACTCCTACAATGAGCAGTTCTTC	CASSFPERDDSYNEQFF